These 5 T cell receptor beta chains were sequenced from one sample in a study of siplizumab effects on memory and regulatory T cells. TCRdb's copy holds only in-frame clones and misses some; the assay was immunoSEQ multiplex PCR. The sample has 99,000 or so clones; about 93% are singletons. Sequencing was done on a sample of non-Treg CD4+ T cells sorted from blood. All receptors come from a human donor in good health.

V gene TRBV10-1 combines with J gene TRBJ2-3, with D possibly TRBD2 on 5 matching bases. CDR1 and CDR2 (germline): WNHNN, SYGVQD (reference sequence). V was shortened by 6 bases and J by 0 bases, with 13 bases between the two germline ends. The CDR3 contains 15 residues. This CDR3 reads CASSLDSTSTDTQYF. DNA of the CDR3: TGCGCCAGCAGCCTGGACTCTACTAGCACAGATACGCAGTATTTT.

The V gene is TRBV6-1, the J gene TRBJ1-2, with 9 bases matching TRBD1. V lost 6 bases, J lost 3 bases, and 5 bases stayed unmatched. There are 14 residues in the CDR3. In germline, CDR1 is MNHNS, CDR2 SASEGT. The CDR3 DNA follows: TGTGCCAGCAGACCGACAGGGGGAGACTATGGCTACACCTTC. Protein product: CASRPTGGDYGYTF.

In its sample, this clone was seen once. The genes are TRBV19 and TRBJ2-4; 7 nucleotides agree with TRBD1. This CDR3 contains 14 residues. CDR1 and CDR2 (germline): LNHDA, SQIVND (reference sequence). J gave up 0 bases and V 9 bases, and 5 bases lay outside the gene matches. CDR3 nucleotides: TGTGCCAGCACAGGGGTGGGAGCCAAAAACATTCAGTACTTC. Its protein is CASTGVGAKNIQYF.

This clone was picked up one time. The genes are TRBV29-1 and TRBJ2-6; maybe TRBD2 (6 bases). The CDR3 length is 16 residues. Germline CDR1 reads SQVTM; CDR2 reads ANQGSEA. V was trimmed by 6 bases and J by 0 bases, leaving 15 bases between them. Here the CDR3 DNA reads TGCAGCGTGACCGGGACTGGCAACTCTGGGGCCAACGTCCTGACTTTC. This encodes CSVTGTGNSGANVLTF.

The rearrangement uses TRBV15 and TRBJ2-1; D is uncertain. Trimming shortened V by 4 bases and J by 0 bases, and 10 bases separated the two germline ends. Germline values: CDR1 LNHNV, CDR2 YYDKDF (reference sequence). This CDR3 has 15 residues. CDR3 region: CATSKESSSYNEQFF. The CDR3 bases are TGTGCCACCAGCAAAGAAAGTAGCTCCTACAATGAGCAGTTCTTC.